This TCR beta chain is drawn from a study of T cells in Graves' hyperthyroidism and ophthalmopathy. The authors obtained PBMCs from roughly 10 ml of fresh peripheral blood. In regard to this clonotype: What it binds is unknown.

It was RNA transcripts that yielded the amplified TCR beta CDR3 regions. Using the HTBI primer set, a first-round RT-PCR was run on the TCR CDR3. TCRdb fed the multiplex PCR reads into MiXCR, producing one record per CDR3 protein. The table shows nearly 750,000 distinct CDR3 sequences, with around 40% occurring only once. Study observations and caveats: Onset of ophthalmopathy came a median around 6.5 months after the model predicted it.

The receptor comes from a middle-aged woman with Graves' hyperthyroidism. The sample comprised blood.

CDR3 sequence (DNA): TGTGCCACCAGTGAGAGACAGGGAAGTCAGTACTTC. It is translated as CATSERQGSQYF. J is TRBJ2-5 and V is TRBV24-1; 7 positions agree with TRBD1. CDR1 and CDR2 from the germline V gene are KGHDR and SFDVKD. V was pared by 4 bases and J by 11 bases, with 6 bases of the junction left unmatched. CDR3 length: 12 amino acids.